The clone carrying this T cell receptor (beta chain) showed up just once. What it binds is not known. This sample was taken from a study of T cell responses to AZD1222 COVID-19 vaccine. The wider study: The study pooled second doses at about 4 or about 12 weeks. Study-wide findings and caveats: Researchers took repertoire samples only after the peak T cell response had come. There were mostly white British donors and more females than males, and clonal diversity was possibly underestimated. Just 5 to 7 people given AZD1222 tested seropositive at baseline.

Assay used: immunoSEQ multiplex PCR; TCRdb lists only in-frame clones, some missing. Here the sample spans around 200,000 clones, 88% being singletons. Germline-derived CDR1 and CDR2 are SEHNR and FQNEAQ (reference sequence). V was clipped by 3 bases and J by 0 bases, with 14 bases between them. This CDR3 spans 17 amino acids. The chain has TRBV7-9 and TRBJ1-4; D is unresolved. This TCR derives from an adult in good health. The sample here was peripheral blood, taken on day 0 of AZD1222 vaccination. DNA of the CDR3: TGTGCCAGCAGCTTCGCCCACACCACCTCAACTAATGAAAAACTGTTTTTT. Its translation: CASSFAHTTSTNEKLFF.